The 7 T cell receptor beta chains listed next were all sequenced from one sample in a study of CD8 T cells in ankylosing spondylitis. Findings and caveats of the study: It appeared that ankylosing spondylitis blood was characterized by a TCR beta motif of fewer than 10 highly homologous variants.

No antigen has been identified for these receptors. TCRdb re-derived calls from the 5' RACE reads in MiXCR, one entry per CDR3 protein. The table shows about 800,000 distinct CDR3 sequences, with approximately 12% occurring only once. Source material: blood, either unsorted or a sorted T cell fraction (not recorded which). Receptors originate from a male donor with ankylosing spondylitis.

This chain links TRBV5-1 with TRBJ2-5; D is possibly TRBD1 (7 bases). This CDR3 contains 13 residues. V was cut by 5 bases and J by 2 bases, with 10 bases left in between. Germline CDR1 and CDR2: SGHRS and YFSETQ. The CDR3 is CASRAGQQETQYF. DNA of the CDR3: TGCGCCAGCAGGGCGGGACAGCAAGAGACCCAGTACTTC.

The CDR3 region has the DNA TGTGCCAGCAGCCTCCGGTGGGCCATCACAGATACGCAGTATTTT. As protein: CASSLRWAITDTQYF. V usage is TRBV7-2 and J usage is TRBJ2-3; no clear D. The CDR3 consists of 15 residues. The V end lost 5 bases, the J end lost 2 bases, and 14 bases lay between the germline ends. Germline lookup yields CDR1 SGHTA and CDR2 FQGNSA.

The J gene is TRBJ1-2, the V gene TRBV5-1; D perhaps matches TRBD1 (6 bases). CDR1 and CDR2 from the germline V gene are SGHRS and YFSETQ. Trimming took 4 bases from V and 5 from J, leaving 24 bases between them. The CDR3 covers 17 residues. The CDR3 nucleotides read TGCGCCAGCAGCACTGACAGGCGACAACTCCCAAGATATGGCTACACCTTC. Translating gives CASSTDRRQLPRYGYTF.

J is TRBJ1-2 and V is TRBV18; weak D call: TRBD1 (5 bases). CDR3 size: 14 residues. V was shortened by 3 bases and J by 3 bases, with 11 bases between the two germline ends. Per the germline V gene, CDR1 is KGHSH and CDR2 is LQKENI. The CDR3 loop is CASSPPDTYYGYTF. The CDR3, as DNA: TGTGCCAGCTCACCTCCGGACACCTACTATGGCTACACCTTC.

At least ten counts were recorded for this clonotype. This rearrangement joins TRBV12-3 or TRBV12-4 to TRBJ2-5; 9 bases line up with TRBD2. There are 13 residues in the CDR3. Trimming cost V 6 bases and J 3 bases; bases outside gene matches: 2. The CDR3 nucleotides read TGTGCCAGCAGCCGACTAGCGGAAGAGACCCAGTACTTC. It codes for CASSRLAEETQYF.

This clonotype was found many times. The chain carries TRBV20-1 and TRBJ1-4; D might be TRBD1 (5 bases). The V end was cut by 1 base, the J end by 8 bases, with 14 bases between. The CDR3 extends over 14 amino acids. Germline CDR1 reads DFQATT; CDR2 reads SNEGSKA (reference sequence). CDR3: CSARVMGQGEKLFF. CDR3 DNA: TGCAGTGCTAGAGTTATGGGTCAGGGAGAAAAACTGTTTTTT.

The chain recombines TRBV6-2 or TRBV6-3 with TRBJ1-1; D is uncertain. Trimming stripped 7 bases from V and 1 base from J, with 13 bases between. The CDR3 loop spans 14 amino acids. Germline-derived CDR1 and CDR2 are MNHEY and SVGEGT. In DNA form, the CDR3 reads TGTGCCAGCACCTTACGAACGGGGAACACTGAAGCTTTCTTT. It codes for CASTLRTGNTEAFF.